This T cell receptor (beta chain) was found in a study of early T cells in non-severe SARS-CoV-2 infection. Findings and caveats of the study: VDJdb matching skewed toward anti-spike CD8 responses, missing private and CD4 specificities.

CDR3 length: 15 residues. The V and J ends lost 5 bases and 1 base respectively, with 14 bases between them. Unique molecular identifier tags were affixed to discrete cDNA molecules. TCRdb reprocessed the 5' RACE reads with MiXCR, giving one entry per CDR3 protein. This table holds tens of thousands of distinct CDR3 sequences, around 9.3% found once. This clonotype was observed many times. The target antigen is unknown. The rearrangement links TRBV12-3 or TRBV12-4 to TRBJ2-5; either TRBD1 or TRBD2 may supply D (5 bases each). The receptor was derived from an adult who was a healthcare worker with PCR-confirmed SARS-CoV-2 infection or an uninfected control (not recorded which). What was sequenced was whole blood. The CDR3 protein is CASSQAGAGQETQYF. The CDR3, as DNA: TGTGCCAGCAGTCAAGCCGGGGCAGGCCAAGAGACCCAGTACTTC.